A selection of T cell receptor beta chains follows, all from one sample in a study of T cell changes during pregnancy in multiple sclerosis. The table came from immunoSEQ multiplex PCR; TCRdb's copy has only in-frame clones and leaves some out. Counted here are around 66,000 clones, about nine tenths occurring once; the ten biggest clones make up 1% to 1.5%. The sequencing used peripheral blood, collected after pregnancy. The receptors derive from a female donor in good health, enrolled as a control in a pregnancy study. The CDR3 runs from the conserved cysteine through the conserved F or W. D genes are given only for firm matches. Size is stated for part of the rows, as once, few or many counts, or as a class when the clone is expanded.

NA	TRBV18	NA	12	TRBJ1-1	TGTGCCAGCGGGGCAGCGAACACTGAAGCTTTCTTT	CASGAANTEAFF
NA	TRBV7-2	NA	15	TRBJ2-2	TGTGCCAGCAGAAGGGGGGGATCAAACACCGGGGAGCTGTTTTTT	CASRRGGSNTGELFF
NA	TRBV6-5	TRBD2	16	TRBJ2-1	TGTGCCAGCAGTTACGGACTAGTAAAGCGCTACAATGAGCAGTTCTTC	CASSYGLVKRYNEQFF
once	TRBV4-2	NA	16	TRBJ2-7	TGTGCCAGCGGCAATATACGGGGGGCTTATATCAACGAGCAGTACTTC	CASGNIRGAYINEQYF
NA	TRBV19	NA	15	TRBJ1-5	TGTGCCAGTCTAGTTAGTGGGGGCGCAGGGCAGCCCCAGCATTTT	CASLVSGGAGQPQHF
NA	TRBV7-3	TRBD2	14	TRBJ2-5	TGTGCCAGCAGCCCCGGGACTAGCCTGGAGACCCAGTACTTC	CASSPGTSLETQYF
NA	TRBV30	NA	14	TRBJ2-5	TGTGCCTGGAGTATATGGACAAGCCAAGAGACCCAGTACTTC	CAWSIWTSQETQYF
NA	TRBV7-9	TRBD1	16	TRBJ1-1	TGTGCCAGCAGCCTAACATCCGGGACAGGGGGAGCTGAAGCTTTCTTT	CASSLTSGTGGAEAFF
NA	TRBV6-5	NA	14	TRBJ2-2	TGTGCCAGCAGTTACAGGGGTCTGGCCGGGGAGCTGTTTTTT	CASSYRGLAGELFF
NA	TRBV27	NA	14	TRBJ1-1	TGTGCCAGCAGTTATTCCATTTTGAACACTGAAGCTTTCTTT	CASSYSILNTEAFF
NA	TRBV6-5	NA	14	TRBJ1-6	TGTGCCAGCACCATCCAGAGGAACGGTTCACCCCTCCACTTT	CASTIQRNGSPLHF
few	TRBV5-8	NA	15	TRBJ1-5	TGTGCCAGCAGCCCGACAGCTTATAGCAATCAGCCCCAGCATTTT	CASSPTAYSNQPQHF
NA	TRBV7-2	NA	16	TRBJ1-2	TGTGCCAGCAGCCTTACTCTTGCGGGGCTTTATGATGGCTACACCTTC	CASSLTLAGLYDGYTF
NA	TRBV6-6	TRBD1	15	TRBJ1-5	TGTGCCAGCATCACAGGGGGCCACTTTCGCGGGCCCCAGCATTTT	CASITGGHFRGPQHF
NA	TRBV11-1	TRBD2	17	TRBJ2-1	TGTGCCAGCAGCTTATCCGGTGTCGGGGGGTCCTACAATGAGCAGTTCTTC	CASSLSGVGGSYNEQFF
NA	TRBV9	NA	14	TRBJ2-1	TGTGCCAGCAGCGTAGCCAGCTCCTACAATGAGCAGTTCTTC	CASSVASSYNEQFF
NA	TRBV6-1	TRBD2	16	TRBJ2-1	TGTGCCAGCAGTGATGCTCTAGCGGGGCTCTACAATGAGCAGTTCTTC	CASSDALAGLYNEQFF
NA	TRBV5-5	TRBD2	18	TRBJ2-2	TGTGCCAGCAGCTTGGGGCTAGCGGGGGGGTCGAACACCGGGGAGCTGTTTTTT	CASSLGLAGGSNTGELFF
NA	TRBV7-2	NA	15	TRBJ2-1	TGTGCCAGCAGCTTAGAGGGGCCAGACTACAATGAGCAGTTCTTC	CASSLEGPDYNEQFF
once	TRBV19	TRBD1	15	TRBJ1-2	TGTGCCAGTAGTATAGGGACAGGAACTAACTATGGCTACACCTTC	CASSIGTGTNYGYTF
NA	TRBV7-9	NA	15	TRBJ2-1	TGTGCCAGCAGCTTGCGTCAGGGCTCCTACAATGAGCAGTTCTTC	CASSLRQGSYNEQFF
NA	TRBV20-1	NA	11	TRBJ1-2	TGCAGTGCTAGGTCCGGCTATGGCTACACCTTC	CSARSGYGYTF
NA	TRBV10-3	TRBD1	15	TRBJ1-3	TGTGCCATCAGTGCAACAGGGGGCATTGGAAACACCATATATTTT	CAISATGGIGNTIYF
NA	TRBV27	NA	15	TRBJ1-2	TGTGCCAGCAGTCCCTCGGGGGGCGGTCATTATGGCTACACCTTC	CASSPSGGGHYGYTF
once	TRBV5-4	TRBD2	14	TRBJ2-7	TGTGCCAGCAGCTTCCCGGGGGGGCCCTACGAGCAGTACTTC	CASSFPGGPYEQYF
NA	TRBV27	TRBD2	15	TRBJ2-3	TGTGCCAGCAGTTTTGGGCGGGGGGGCCGGGATACGCAGTATTTT	CASSFGRGGRDTQYF
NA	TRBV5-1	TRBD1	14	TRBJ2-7	TGCGCCAGCAGCGACACCGGACAGGGGAACGAGCAGTACTTC	CASSDTGQGNEQYF
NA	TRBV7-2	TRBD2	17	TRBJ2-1	TGTGCCAGCAGCTGGACTAGCGGGGGGAAGACCTACAATGAGCAGTTCTTC	CASSWTSGGKTYNEQFF
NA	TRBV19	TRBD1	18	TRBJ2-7	TGTGCCAGTAGTAAATATTCAACCACAGGGGAAACGACCTACGAGCAGTACTTC	CASSKYSTTGETTYEQYF
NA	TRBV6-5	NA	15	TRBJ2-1	TGTGCCAGCAGTTCCGTCTACGCGGGGAAAAATGAGCAGTTCTTC	CASSSVYAGKNEQFF
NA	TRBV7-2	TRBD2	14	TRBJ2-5	TGTGCCAGCAGCCTTAGCGGGGATAAGGAGACCCAGTACTTC	CASSLSGDKETQYF
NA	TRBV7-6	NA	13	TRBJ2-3	TGTGCCAGCAATTGGGGGGGGCAAGATACGCAGTATTTT	CASNWGGQDTQYF
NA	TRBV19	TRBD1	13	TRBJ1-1	TGTGCCAGCCGGGACAGTATGGGTACTGAAGCTTTCTTT	CASRDSMGTEAFF
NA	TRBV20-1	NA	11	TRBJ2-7	TGCAGTGCCACACAGGACTACGAGCAGTACTTC	CSATQDYEQYF
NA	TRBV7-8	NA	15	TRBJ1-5	TGTGCCAGCAGCCGTGACGGGGTTAGCAATCAGCCCCAGCATTTT	CASSRDGVSNQPQHF
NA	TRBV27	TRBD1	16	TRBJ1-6	TGTGCCAGCAGTTTATTTATTGGACAGGGAGGTTCACCCCTCCACTTT	CASSLFIGQGGSPLHF
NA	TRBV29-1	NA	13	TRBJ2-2	TGCAGCGTTTCGCCGGCTAGGACCGGGGAGCTGTTTTTT	CSVSPARTGELFF
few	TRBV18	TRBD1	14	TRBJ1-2	TGTGCCAGCTCACCAGGAGGACAGGGCGATGGCTACACCTTC	CASSPGGQGDGYTF
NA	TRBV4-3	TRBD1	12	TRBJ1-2	TGCGCCAGCAGCTTCCGGACAGGCGGCTACACCTTC	CASSFRTGGYTF
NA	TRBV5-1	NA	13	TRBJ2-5	TGCGCCAGCAGCTTGGCAGAAATAGAGACCCAGTACTTC	CASSLAEIETQYF